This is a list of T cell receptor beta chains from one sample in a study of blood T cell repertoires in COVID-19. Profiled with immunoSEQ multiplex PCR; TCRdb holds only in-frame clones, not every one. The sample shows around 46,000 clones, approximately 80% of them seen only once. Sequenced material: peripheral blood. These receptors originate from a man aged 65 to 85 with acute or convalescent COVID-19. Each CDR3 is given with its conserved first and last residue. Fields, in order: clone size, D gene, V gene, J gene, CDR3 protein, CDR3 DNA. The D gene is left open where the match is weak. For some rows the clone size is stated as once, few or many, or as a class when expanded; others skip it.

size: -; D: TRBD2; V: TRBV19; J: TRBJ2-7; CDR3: CASNSGQAASGGYYEQYF; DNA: TGTGCCAGTAATTCGGGGCAGGCGGCCAGCGGGGGTTACTACGAGCAGTACTTC
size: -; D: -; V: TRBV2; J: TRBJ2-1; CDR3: CASSVTPGWNEQFF; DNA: TGTGCCAGCAGTGTTACCCCAGGGTGGAATGAGCAGTTCTTC
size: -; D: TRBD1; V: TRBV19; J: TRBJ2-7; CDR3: CASSPPGTGPSYEQYF; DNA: TGTGCCAGTAGCCCCCCCGGGACAGGGCCTTCCTACGAGCAGTACTTC
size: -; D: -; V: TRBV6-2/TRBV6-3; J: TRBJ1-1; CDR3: CASSYIRLSGEAFF; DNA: TGTGCCAGCAGTTACATTCGGTTAAGTGGTGAAGCTTTCTTT
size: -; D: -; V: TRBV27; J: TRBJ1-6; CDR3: CASSYDSQGRSPLHF; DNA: TGTGCCAGCAGTTACGACTCTCAAGGCAGATCACCCCTCCACTTT
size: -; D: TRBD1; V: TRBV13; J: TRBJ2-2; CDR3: CASRLPGTGPTGELFF; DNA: TGTGCCAGCAGATTGCCCGGGACAGGGCCCACCGGGGAGCTGTTTTTT
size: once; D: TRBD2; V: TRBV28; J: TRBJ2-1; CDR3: CASRLAGGPYNEQFF; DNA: TGTGCCAGCAGACTAGCGGGAGGGCCCTACAATGAGCAGTTCTTC
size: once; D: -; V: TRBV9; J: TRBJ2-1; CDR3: CASSVEGVGSFTYNEQFF; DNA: TGTGCCAGCAGCGTAGAAGGAGTTGGTAGTTTCACCTACAATGAGCAGTTCTTC
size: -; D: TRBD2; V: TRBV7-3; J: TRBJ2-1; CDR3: CASSSRLAGSQNEQFF; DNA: TGTGCCAGCAGCTCAAGACTAGCGGGAAGCCAGAATGAGCAGTTCTTC
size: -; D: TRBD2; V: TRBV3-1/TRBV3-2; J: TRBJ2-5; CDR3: CASSPRLAGGSQETQYF; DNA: TGTGCCAGCAGCCCCAGACTAGCGGGGGGCAGCCAAGAGACCCAGTACTTC
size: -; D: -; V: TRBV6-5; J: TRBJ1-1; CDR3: CASSYSSADTEAFF; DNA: TGTGCCAGCAGTTACTCTTCCGCAGACACTGAAGCTTTCTTT
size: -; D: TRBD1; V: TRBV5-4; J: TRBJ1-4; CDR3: CASSLGTGINEKLFF; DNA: TGTGCCAGCAGCTTGGGGACAGGGATTAATGAAAAACTGTTTTTT
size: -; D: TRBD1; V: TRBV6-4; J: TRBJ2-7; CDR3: CASSEQGLKDYYEQYF; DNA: TGTGCCAGCAGTGAACAGGGGCTCAAGGATTACTACGAGCAGTACTTC
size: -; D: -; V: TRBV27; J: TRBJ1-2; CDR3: CASSLMPAGYGYTF; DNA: TGTGCCAGCAGTTTGATGCCCGCCGGGTATGGCTACACCTTC
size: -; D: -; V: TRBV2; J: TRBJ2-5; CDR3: CAGRDSYQETQYF; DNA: TGTGCCGGCAGAGACAGCTACCAAGAGACCCAGTACTTC
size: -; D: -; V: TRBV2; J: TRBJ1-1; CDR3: CASTGDGTEAFF; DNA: TGTGCCAGCACGGGGGATGGGACTGAAGCTTTCTTT
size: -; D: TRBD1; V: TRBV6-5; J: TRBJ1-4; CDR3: CASSSRDRGNEKLFF; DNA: TGTGCCAGCAGTTCCCGGGACAGGGGGAATGAAAAACTGTTTTTT
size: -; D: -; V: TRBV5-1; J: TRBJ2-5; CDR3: CASSPPPPGSETQYF; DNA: TGCGCCAGCAGCCCACCCCCACCAGGTAGTGAGACCCAGTACTTC
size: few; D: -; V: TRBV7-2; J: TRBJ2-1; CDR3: CASSLVLASGEQFF; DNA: TGTGCCAGCAGCTTAGTTCTAGCCTCAGGTGAGCAGTTCTTC
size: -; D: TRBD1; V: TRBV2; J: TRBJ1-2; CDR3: CASSVGGRWDSGYTF; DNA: TGTGCCAGCAGTGTGGGGGGCAGGTGGGACAGTGGCTACACCTTC